Detailed here is one TCR beta chain. Its specificity is not known. This sequence may be a read error, since a much larger clone differs from it by one base. The library came from three nested PCR rounds adapted from ARM-PCR protocols. TCRdb re-analysed the multiplex PCR reads in MiXCR, keeping a single row per CDR3 protein. The sample includes about 68,000 distinct CDR3 sequences, just under 60% seen only once; the top ten take 20% to 25%. No cell sorting was done before RNA was extracted from the tissue. Newly diagnosed lung cancer patients had thoracic surgery in China, August–late 2014, without prior chemotherapy. This sample was included in a study of tumor and adjacent non-tumor tissue in lung cancer. About the research overall: Patients comprised 12 adenocarcinoma, a couple of squamous cell carcinoma and 1 small cell lung cancer.

Germline CDR1 is SGHNT and CDR2 is YYREEE (reference sequence). V was cut by 6 bases and J by 2 bases, with 21 bases left in between. CDR3 length equals 17 residues. Notes on the study in general: Patients with more diverse tumor TCRs had worse survival. Compared with tumor, normal lung showed significantly lower TCR diversity.

The chain recombines TRBV5-4 with TRBJ1-3; no definite D call. Sample: lung tumor tissue. The sequence came from a man aged 50-60 years with non-small cell lung cancer. CDR3 in DNA: TGTGCCAGCATCCTCAACGGGCTCGTCCCAACTGGAAACACCATATATTTT. Translation gives CASILNGLVPTGNTIYF. The full variable domain, completed using reference TRBV5-4 and TRBJ1-3, is ETGVTQSPTHLIKTRGQQVTLRCSSQSGHNTVSWYQQALGQGPQFIFQYYREEENGRGNFPPRFSGLQFPNYSSELNVNALELDDSALYLCASILNGLVPTGNTIYFGEGSWLTVV.